The 21 T cell receptor beta chains below were found in one sample sequenced in a study of beta chain features in type 1 diabetes. Reverse transcription of all isolated RNA meant that expressed TCRB transcripts were sequenced. TCRdb's table, derived via immunoSEQ multiplex PCR, lists solely in-frame clones and lacks some. The sample yields 150,000 to 200,000 clones, about 13% seen once. What was sequenced was central memory CD4+ T cells from blood. The receptors stem from a woman aged 18-29 years in good health.

The chain recombines TRBV29-1 with TRBJ2-5; D is perhaps TRBD2 (6 bases). CDR1 SQVTM and CDR2 ANQGSEA come from the germline V gene. CDR3 length equals 13 residues. The V gene lost 6 bases and the J gene lost 2 bases, with 13 bases spanning the gap. CDR3 sequence reads: CSVGGLNQETQYF. For the CDR3, the DNA is TGCAGCGTGGGGGGACTTAATCAAGAGACCCAGTACTTC.

This clone was seen only a few times. The rearrangement joins TRBV15 to TRBJ1-1, with TRBD1 matching 9 bases. Trimming removed 5 bases from V and 4 bases from J; junction bases left unmatched: 8. CDR1 is LNHNV, CDR2 YYDKDF, per germline (reference sequence). The CDR3 is 15 amino acids. The CDR3 loop is CATSGRTGVSTEAFF. CDR3 in DNA: TGTGCCACCAGCGGAAGGACAGGGGTGAGCACTGAAGCTTTCTTT. Full variable domain (missing parts from reference TRBV15 and TRBJ1-1): DAMVIQNPRYQVTQFGKPVTLSCSQTLNHNVMYWYQQKSSQAPKLLFHYYDKDFNNEADTPDNFQSRRPNTSFCFLDIRSPGLGDTAMYLCATSGRTGVSTEAFFGQGTRLTVV.

The gene calls are TRBV5-1 and TRBJ2-5; D is unclear. The CDR3 extends over 12 amino acids. V was pared by 4 bases and J by 5 bases, with 9 bases between. In germline, CDR1 is SGHRS, CDR2 YFSETQ. The CDR3 nucleotides read TGCGCCAGCAGCCTTAGTCTGGAGACCCAGTACTTC. It encodes CASSLSLETQYF.

The chain links TRBV14 to TRBJ2-2; TRBD2 is a possible D gene (6 bases). CDR3 length: 15 residues. CDR1 is SGHDN and CDR2 is FVKESK in the germline V gene. The V end was cut by 2 bases, the J end by 7 bases, with 14 bases between. CDR3 bases: TGTGCCAGCAGCCAAACCGGGACTCCCATCGGGGAGCTGTTTTTT. It specifies CASSQTGTPIGELFF.

The chain couples TRBV30 to TRBJ1-2, with 7 bases aligning to TRBD1. Trimming cost V 2 bases and J 6 bases; bases outside gene matches: 3. The CDR3 runs to 12 residues. Germline assignment: CDR1 GTSNPN and CDR2 SVGIG (reference sequence). In nucleotides, the CDR3 is TGTGCCTGGAGTCCGACAGGGAATGGCTACACCTTC. It codes for CAWSPTGNGYTF.

This clone was picked up a small number of times. The sample contains more than one DNA sequence encoding this CDR3. CDR3 in DNA: TGTGCCAGCAGTTCATCGGGGACTGGGTCCTACGAGCAGTACTTC. Residues: CASSSSGTGSYEQYF. The chain carries TRBV28 and TRBJ2-7; D might be TRBD2 (6 bases). V lost 4 bases to trimming and J lost 1 base, with 14 bases between them. The CDR3 length is 15 residues. Germline loops: CDR1 MDHEN, CDR2 SYDVKM.

The chain links TRBV28 to TRBJ1-2, with D unclear. Germline loops: CDR1 MDHEN, CDR2 SYDVKM. This CDR3 is 14 amino acids long. Trimming removed 2 bases from V and 4 bases from J, with 11 bases in between. CDR3 residues: CASSLPAVLYGYTF. CDR3 nucleotide sequence: TGTGCCAGCAGTTTACCCGCGGTACTCTATGGCTACACCTTC.

This clone was recorded a few times. The rearrangement uses TRBV11-2 and TRBJ2-1; D is undetermined. Germline CDR1 SGHAT, CDR2 FQNNGV. Trimming removed 2 bases at V and 10 bases at J, with 9 bases between. The CDR3 contains 12 residues. As DNA, the CDR3 is TGTGCCAGCAGCTTACCCAGAGGAGAGCAGTTCTTC. Translated: CASSLPRGEQFF.

The genes are TRBV25-1 and TRBJ2-5; TRBD2 is a possible D gene (6 bases). Trimming removed 0 bases at V and 5 bases at J, with 10 bases between. CDR1 and CDR2 from the germline V gene are MGHDK and SYGVNS. The CDR3 extends over 14 amino acids. The CDR3 DNA sequence: TGTGCCAGCAGTGAATATGCGGCGGGGGAGACCCAGTACTTC. Amino acids: CASSEYAAGETQYF.

This clone was detected only a few times. This rearrangement joins TRBV27 to TRBJ1-2, with a tentative D call TRBD1 (5 bases). V was trimmed by 5 bases and J by 5 bases, leaving 12 bases between them. The CDR3 consists of 13 residues. CDR1 and CDR2 (germline): MNHEY, SMNVEV (reference sequence). CDR3 bases: TGTGCCAGCAGTCCCCAGGGACTTTATGGCTACACCTTC. The encoded protein is CASSPQGLYGYTF.

This clone has just a few counts. This chain joins TRBV28 and TRBJ2-7; 10 bases are a match to TRBD1. Germline V gene sequence: CDR1 MDHEN, CDR2 SYDVKM. J gave up 6 bases and V 4 bases, and 9 bases lay outside the gene matches. The CDR3 has 15 residues. This CDR3 is CASSYSGTGVPEQYF. CDR3 bases: TGTGCCAGCAGTTACTCCGGGACAGGGGTCCCCGAGCAGTACTTC.

This clone was observed a few times. The rearrangement links TRBV6-5 to TRBJ1-1; tentatively, D is TRBD1 (5 bases). V gave up 4 bases and J gave up 7 bases, with 10 bases separating them. Per germline, CDR1 MNHEY and CDR2 SVGAGI. CDR3 length: 12 amino acids. CDR3 protein: CASSSTGIEAFF. The CDR3 DNA is TGTGCCAGCAGTTCCACAGGAATTGAAGCTTTCTTT.

This clone was seen a few times. The CDR3 protein is CSVQASQETQYF. The CDR3 DNA follows: TGCAGCGTTCAGGCATCCCAAGAGACCCAGTACTTC. The V and J genes are TRBV29-1 and TRBJ2-5; D call uncertain. Germline V CDR1 and CDR2: SQVTM, ANQGSEA. The CDR3 has 12 residues. V dropped 5 bases and J dropped 1 base, with 8 bases sitting between them.

CDR3 nucleotides: TGTGCCAGCAGGGGGGGGCTGGGGCGGGGCGCCTACGAGCAGTACTTC. Translating it yields CASRGGLGRGAYEQYF. The chain joins TRBV28 to TRBJ2-7, with a possible D match to TRBD2 (7 bases). V was shortened by 6 bases and J by 2 bases, with 20 bases between the two germline ends. The CDR3 is made up of 16 amino acids. Germline CDR1 MDHEN, CDR2 SYDVKM.

This clone appeared a few times. J is TRBJ2-4 and V is TRBV6-5; TRBD2 matches at 8 bases. V lost 8 bases, J lost 6 bases, and 3 bases stayed unmatched. The CDR3 covers 12 residues. The germline CDR1 and CDR2 sequences are MNHEY and SVGAGI. CDR3 in DNA: TGTGCCAGCCGCGGACTAGCAAACATTCAGTACTTC. Its translation is CASRGLANIQYF.

This clone was picked up many times. The CDR3 spells CAWSVGGARLPYNEQFF. The CDR3 DNA reads as TGTGCCTGGAGTGTGGGGGGGGCACGTCTACCATACAATGAGCAGTTCTTC. The V and J genes are TRBV30 and TRBJ2-1; tentatively, D is TRBD2 (7 bases). CDR3 length: 17 residues. Germline V gives CDR1 GTSNPN, CDR2 SVGIG (reference sequence). Trimming cost V 0 bases and J 4 bases, with 19 bases left between them. Filled out from reference TRBV30 and TRBJ2-1, the complete variable domain reads SQTIHQWPATLVQPVGSPLSLECTVEGTSNPNLYWYRQAAGRGLQLLFYSVGIGQISSEVPQNLSASRPQDRQFILSSKKLLLSDSGFYLCAWSVGGARLPYNEQFFGPGTRLTVL.

The gene calls are TRBV7-9 and TRBJ1-2, with D uncertain. CDR3 length: 15 residues. Per the germline V gene, CDR1 is SEHNR and CDR2 is FQNEAQ (reference sequence). The V end was cut by 5 bases, the J end by 8 bases, with 21 bases between. CDR3 in amino acids: CASSGNRAPSLGYTF. The CDR3 DNA is TGTGCCAGCAGCGGGAACCGGGCCCCTAGCTTGGGCTACACCTTC.

This clone was seen ten or more times. V gene TRBV7-9 combines with J gene TRBJ2-3, with 10 positions matching TRBD2. Losses at the gene ends were 5 bases for V and 2 bases for J; bases not matched to a gene: 10. CDR1 is SEHNR, CDR2 FQNEAQ, per germline (reference sequence). The length of the CDR3 is 17 residues. DNA of the CDR3: TGTGCCAGCAGCCGACCGTCCGGGACTAGCGACACAGATACGCAGTATTTT. It translates to CASSRPSGTSDTDTQYF.

In its sample, this clone was seen a few times. The gene calls are TRBV19 and TRBJ1-1, with a possible D match to TRBD1 (5 bases). CDR1 and CDR2 (germline): LNHDA, SQIVND (reference sequence). The CDR3 sequence is 14 residues long. Trimming stripped 3 bases from V and 4 bases from J, with 12 bases between. CDR3 DNA: TGTGCCAGTAGTATTCGGGGGTTGGTCACTGAAGCTTTCTTT. Amino acid sequence: CASSIRGLVTEAFF. Drawing the rest from reference TRBV19 and TRBJ1-1, the complete variable domain is DGGITQSPKYLFRKEGQNVTLSCEQNLNHDAMYWYRQDPGQGLRLIYYSQIVNDFQKGDIAEGYSVSREKKESFPLTVTSAQKNPTAFYLCASSIRGLVTEAFFGQGTRLTVV.

V is TRBV11-3 and J is TRBJ2-3, with a weak D call TRBD2 (5 bases). V dropped 5 bases and J dropped 4 bases, with 22 bases sitting between them. The CDR3 runs to 17 residues. Germline V lookup: CDR1 SGHNT, CDR2 YENEEA. CDR3 coding DNA: TGTGCCAGCAGCAACCCCCCAGGTGGGATGGGAGCAGATACGCAGTATTTT. Translating gives CASSNPPGGMGADTQYF. Based on the CDR3 plus reference TRBV11-3 and TRBJ2-3, the full variable domain is EAGVVQSPRYKIIEKKQPVAFWCNPISGHNTLYWYLQNLGQGPELLIRYENEEAVDDSQLPKDRFSAERLKGVDSTLKIQPAELGDSAVYLCASSNPPGGMGADTQYFGPGTRLTVL.

The chain uses TRBV2 and TRBJ2-1, with unresolved D. V lost 6 bases to trimming and J lost 5 bases, with 8 bases between them. In germline, CDR1 is SNHLY, CDR2 FYNNEI. The CDR3 covers 12 residues. The CDR3 protein is CASRAPNNEQFF. The CDR3 DNA follows: TGTGCCAGCAGGGCCCCCAACAATGAGCAGTTCTTC.